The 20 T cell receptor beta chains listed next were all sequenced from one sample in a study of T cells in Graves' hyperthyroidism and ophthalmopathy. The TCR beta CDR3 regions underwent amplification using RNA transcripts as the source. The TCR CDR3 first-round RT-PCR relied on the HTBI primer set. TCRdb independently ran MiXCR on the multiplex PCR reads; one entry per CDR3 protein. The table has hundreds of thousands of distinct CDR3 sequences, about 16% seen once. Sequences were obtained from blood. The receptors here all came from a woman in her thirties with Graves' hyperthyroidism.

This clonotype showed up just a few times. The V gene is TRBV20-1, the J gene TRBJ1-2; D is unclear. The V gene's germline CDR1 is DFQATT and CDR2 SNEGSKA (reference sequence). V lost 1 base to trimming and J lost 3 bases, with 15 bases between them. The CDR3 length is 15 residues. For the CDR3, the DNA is TGCAGTGCTAGAGCTTTGGACCGAGGTCACTATGGCTACACCTTC. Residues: CSARALDRGHYGYTF.

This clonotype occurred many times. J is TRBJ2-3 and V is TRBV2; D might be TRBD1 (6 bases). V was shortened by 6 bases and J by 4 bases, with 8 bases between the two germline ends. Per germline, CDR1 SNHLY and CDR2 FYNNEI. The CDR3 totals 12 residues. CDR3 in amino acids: CASRDRADTQYF. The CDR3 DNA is TGTGCCAGCAGGGACAGAGCAGATACGCAGTATTTT.

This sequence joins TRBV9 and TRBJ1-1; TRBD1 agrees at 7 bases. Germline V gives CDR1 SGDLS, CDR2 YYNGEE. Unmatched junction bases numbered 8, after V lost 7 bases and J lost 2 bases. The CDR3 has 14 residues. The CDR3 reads CASEPRQGNTEAFF. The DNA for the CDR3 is TGTGCCAGCGAACCGAGACAGGGAAACACTGAAGCTTTCTTT.

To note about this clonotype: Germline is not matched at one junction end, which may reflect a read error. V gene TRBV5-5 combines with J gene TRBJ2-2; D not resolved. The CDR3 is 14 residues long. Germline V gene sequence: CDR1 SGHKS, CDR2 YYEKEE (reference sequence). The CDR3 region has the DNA TGCGCCAGCAGCTTGTTCCCTAACACCGGGGAGCTGTTTTTT. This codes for CASSLFPNTGELFF.

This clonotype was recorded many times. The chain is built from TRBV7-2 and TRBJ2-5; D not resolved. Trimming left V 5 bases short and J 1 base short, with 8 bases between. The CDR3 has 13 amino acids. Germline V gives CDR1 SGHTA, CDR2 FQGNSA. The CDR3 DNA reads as TGTGCCAGCAGCCGCGTACTCCAAGAGACCCAGTACTTC. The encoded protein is CASSRVLQETQYF.

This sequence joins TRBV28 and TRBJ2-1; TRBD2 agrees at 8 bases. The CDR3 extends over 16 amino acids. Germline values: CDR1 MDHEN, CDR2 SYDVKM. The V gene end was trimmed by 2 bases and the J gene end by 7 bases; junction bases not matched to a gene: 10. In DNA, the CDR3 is TGTGCCAGCAGTTTAGCTGGGACGGGAGGGCTTAATGAGCAGTTCTTC. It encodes CASSLAGTGGLNEQFF.

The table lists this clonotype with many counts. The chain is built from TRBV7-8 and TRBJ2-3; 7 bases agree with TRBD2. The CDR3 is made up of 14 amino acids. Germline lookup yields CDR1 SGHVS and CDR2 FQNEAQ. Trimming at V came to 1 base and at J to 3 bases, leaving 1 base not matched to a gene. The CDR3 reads CASSLGGLTDTQYF. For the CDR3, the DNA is TGTGCCAGCAGCTTAGGGGGACTAACAGATACGCAGTATTTT.

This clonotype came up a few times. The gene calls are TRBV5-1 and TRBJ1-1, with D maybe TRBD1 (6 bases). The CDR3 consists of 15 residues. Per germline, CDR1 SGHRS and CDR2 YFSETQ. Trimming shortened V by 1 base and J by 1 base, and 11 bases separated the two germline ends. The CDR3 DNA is TGCGCCAGCAGCTTGATCGGGGGCCCGAACACTGAAGCTTTCTTT. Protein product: CASSLIGGPNTEAFF.

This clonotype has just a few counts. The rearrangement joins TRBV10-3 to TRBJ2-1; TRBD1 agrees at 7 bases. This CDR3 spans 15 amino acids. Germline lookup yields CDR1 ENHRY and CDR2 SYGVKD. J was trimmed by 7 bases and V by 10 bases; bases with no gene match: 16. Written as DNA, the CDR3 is TGTGCCACACAGACGACAGGGTACGAATTGAATGAGCAGTTCTTC. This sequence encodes CATQTTGYELNEQFF.

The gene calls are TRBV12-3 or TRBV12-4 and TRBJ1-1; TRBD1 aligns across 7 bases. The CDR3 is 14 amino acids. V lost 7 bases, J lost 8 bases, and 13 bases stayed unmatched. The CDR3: CASNLQGTELEAFF. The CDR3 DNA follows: TGTGCCAGCAACCTACAGGGGACTGAACTAGAAGCTTTCTTT.

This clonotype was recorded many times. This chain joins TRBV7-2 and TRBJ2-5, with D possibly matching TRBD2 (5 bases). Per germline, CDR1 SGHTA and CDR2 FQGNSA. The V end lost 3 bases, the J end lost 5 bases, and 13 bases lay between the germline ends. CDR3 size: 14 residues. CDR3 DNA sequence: TGTGCCAGCAGCTTCTTCGGGGTAGCGGAGACCCAGTACTTC. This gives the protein CASSFFGVAETQYF. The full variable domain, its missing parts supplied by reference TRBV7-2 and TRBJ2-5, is GAGVSQSPSNKVTEKGKDVELRCDPISGHTALYWYRQSLGQGLEFLIYFQGNSAPDKSGLPSDRFSAERTGGSVSTLTIQRTQQEDSAVYLCASSFFGVAETQYFGPGTRLLVL.

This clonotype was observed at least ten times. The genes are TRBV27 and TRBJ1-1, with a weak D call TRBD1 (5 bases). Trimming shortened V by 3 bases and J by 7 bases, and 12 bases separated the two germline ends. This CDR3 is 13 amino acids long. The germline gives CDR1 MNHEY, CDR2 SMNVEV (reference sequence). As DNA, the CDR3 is TGTGCCAGCAGTTTCCAGGGTTTCGGTGAAGCTTTCTTT. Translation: CASSFQGFGEAFF.

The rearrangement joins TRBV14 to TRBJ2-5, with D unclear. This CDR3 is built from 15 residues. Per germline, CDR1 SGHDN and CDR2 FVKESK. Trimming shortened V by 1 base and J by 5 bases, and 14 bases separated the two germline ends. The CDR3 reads CASSQVPRASETQYF. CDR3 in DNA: TGTGCCAGCAGCCAAGTGCCCCGGGCATCGGAGACCCAGTACTTC.

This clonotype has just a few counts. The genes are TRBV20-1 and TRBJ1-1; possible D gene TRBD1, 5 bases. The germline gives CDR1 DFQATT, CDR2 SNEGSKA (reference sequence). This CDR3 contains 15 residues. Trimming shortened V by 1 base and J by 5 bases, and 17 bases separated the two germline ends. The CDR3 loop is CSARAQWGGWTEAFF. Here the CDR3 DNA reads TGCAGTGCTAGAGCACAATGGGGGGGATGGACTGAAGCTTTCTTT.

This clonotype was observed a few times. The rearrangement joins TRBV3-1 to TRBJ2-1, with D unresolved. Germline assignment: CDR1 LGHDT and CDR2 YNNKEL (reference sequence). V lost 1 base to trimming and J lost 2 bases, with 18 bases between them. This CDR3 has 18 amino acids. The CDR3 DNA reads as TGTGCCAGCAGCCAAGTCCGGTGGGCCTGGCCCACCTACAATGAGCAGTTCTTC. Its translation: CASSQVRWAWPTYNEQFF.

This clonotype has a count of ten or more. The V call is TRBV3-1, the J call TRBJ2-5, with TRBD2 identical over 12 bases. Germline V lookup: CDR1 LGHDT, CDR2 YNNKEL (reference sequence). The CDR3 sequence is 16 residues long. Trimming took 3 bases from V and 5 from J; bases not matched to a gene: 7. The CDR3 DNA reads TGTGCCAGCAGCCAGGACCTAGCGGGAGGGTCTGAGACCCAGTACTTC. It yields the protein CASSQDLAGGSETQYF.

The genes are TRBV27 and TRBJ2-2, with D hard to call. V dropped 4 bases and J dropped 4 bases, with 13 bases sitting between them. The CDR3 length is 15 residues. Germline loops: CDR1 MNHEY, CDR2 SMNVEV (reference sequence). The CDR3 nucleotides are TGTGCCAGCAGTTCCCAGGTGTGGGGCACCGGGGAGCTGTTTTTT. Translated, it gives CASSSQVWGTGELFF.

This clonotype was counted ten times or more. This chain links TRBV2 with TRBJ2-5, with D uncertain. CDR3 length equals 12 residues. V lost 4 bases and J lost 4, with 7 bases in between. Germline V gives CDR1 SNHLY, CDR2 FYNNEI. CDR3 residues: CASSVERETQYF. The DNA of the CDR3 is TGTGCCAGCAGTGTAGAGCGAGAGACCCAGTACTTC.

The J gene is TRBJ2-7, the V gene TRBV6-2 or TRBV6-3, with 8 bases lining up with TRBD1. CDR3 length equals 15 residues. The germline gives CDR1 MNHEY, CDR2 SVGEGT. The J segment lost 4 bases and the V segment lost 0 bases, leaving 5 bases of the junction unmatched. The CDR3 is CASSYSWQGAYEQYF. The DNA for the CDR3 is TGTGCCAGCAGTTACTCGTGGCAGGGGGCTTACGAGCAGTACTTC.

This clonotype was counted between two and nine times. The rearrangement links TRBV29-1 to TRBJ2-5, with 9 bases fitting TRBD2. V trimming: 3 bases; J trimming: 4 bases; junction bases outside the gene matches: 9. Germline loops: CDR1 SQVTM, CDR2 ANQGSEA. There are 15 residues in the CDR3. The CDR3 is CSVDPAGGGGETQYF. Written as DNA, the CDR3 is TGCAGCGTTGACCCAGCGGGAGGAGGAGGAGAGACCCAGTACTTC. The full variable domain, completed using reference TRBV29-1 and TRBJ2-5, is SAVISQKPSRDICQRGTSLTIQCQVDSQVTMMFWYRQQPGQSLTLIATANQGSEATYESGFVIDKFPISRPNLTFSTLTVSNMSPEDSSIYLCSVDPAGGGGETQYFGPGTRLLVL.